This section outlines one TCR beta chain sequence together with its context. The data belong to a study of early T cells in non-severe SARS-CoV-2 infection. The TCR library protocol attached unique molecular identifiers to the individual cDNA molecules. One entry per CDR3 protein, called by TCRdb with MiXCR from the 5' RACE reads. The sample gives 55,000 to 70,000 distinct CDR3 sequences, around 12% of which show up once; over 1% is in the top ten. V dropped 7 bases and J dropped 0; count of bases not matched to a gene: 4. Germline V lookup: CDR1 MNHEY, CDR2 SMNVEV (reference sequence). The CDR3 is 15 residues long.

The gene calls are TRBV27 and TRBJ2-2; TRBD1 matches 8 bases. Material: whole blood, obtained at baseline. This TCR was recovered from an adult who was a healthcare worker with PCR-confirmed SARS-CoV-2 infection or an uninfected control (not recorded which). The donor label of this sample is uncertain. CDR3 sequence (DNA): TGTGCCAGCAATGACAGGGGCCCGAACACCGGGGAGCTGTTTTTT. Translation: CASNDRGPNTGELFF.